This T cell receptor beta chain is from a study of PD-L1 blockade in urothelial cancer listed by TCRdb under 2017. For the wider study: Every patient began therapy at some point between 2013 and 2015 and was given atezolizumab 1,200 mg intravenously every 3 weeks. Twenty-five of 29 patients were males with bladder-origin urothelial cancer, and about 60% of the 29 reported a prior smoking history. Patients had an ECOG performance status of 0 or 1 and had received between 0 and 3 prior chemotherapy regimens. Blood samples were analyzed at 3 weeks after treatment start (second dose) and at 6 weeks after treatment start. Blood samples yielded a median of about 150,000 T cells and some 80,000 unique TCRs, with median clonality approximately 0.08. The study was an exploratory multi-omic analysis of somatic, immune and clinical correlates of response to PD-L1 blockade with atezolizumab in urothelial cancer. Pretreatment tumor samples, along with matched peripheral blood collected serially before and after atezolizumab treatment, underwent TCR sequencing. Progression-free survival longer than 6 months counted as durable clinical benefit, and TCR features were additionally tested against both progression-free and overall survival. In the same patients, pretreatment tumors underwent whole exome sequencing and RNA sequencing in addition to TCR sequencing. Nine or ten patients reached durable clinical benefit, while about 19 patients did not. Pretreatment blood TCR-seq was available for nearly 30 patients, at least one posttreatment blood collection was obtained for 24 patients, and tumor TCR-seq was available for 24 patients. What the study reported, not specific to this receptor: Greater expansion of tumor-associated TCR clones in peripheral blood 3 weeks after the start of treatment was observed in patients with durable benefit (n of about 24, p = 0.022). Small sample size (n ≈ 27) and many exploratory analyses mean the results are intended to be hypothesis-generating. Improved progression-free and overall survival was found to be associated with pretreatment peripheral blood TCR clonality below the median.

V is cut by 1 base and J by 0 bases, and the space between the germline ends is 5 bases. Looking up the germline V gene yields CDR1 SGHRS and CDR2 YFSETQ. The CDR3 starts with the cysteine, ends with the phenylalanine, and has 13 residues. Of the read, only the CDR3 DNA is kept; its 39 bases are in frame from base 1. Comment on this clone: The clone's antigen remains unknown. No per-base quality is available; no much larger clone lies one base away.

The intended sense of this specimen's time point label: peripheral blood 6 weeks after treatment start. A cohort of 25 to 30 patients with locally advanced or metastatic urothelial carcinoma, treated at Memorial Sloan Kettering on a trial protocol, was included. Peripheral blood mononuclear cells were collected pretreatment and during treatment, with between 1 and 8 total time points obtained per patient. The Qiagen DNeasy Blood extraction kit was used to purify genomic DNA from total PBMCs and tumor samples. PBMCs were collected pretreatment and during treatment, and were isolated and stored as previously described. To estimate absolute template abundance from read counts, synthetic TCR analog templates were spiked into each PCR. Using the immunoSEQ assay, TCRbeta CDR3 regions were amplified from genomic DNA with bias-controlled V and J gene primers. Sequencing of rearranged TCRbeta segments was done at approximately 20X coverage. The authors processed their data as follows. Sequencing errors were corrected by clustering, and CDR3s were annotated against IMGT so that V, D and J genes could be assigned. Only productive TCRbeta rearrangements were used in downstream analyses, excluding out-of-frame or stop-codon sequences. Clonality was computed as one minus Shannon entropy normalized by the log of the number of unique productive sequences. Clones differing between time points or between blood and tumor were identified by Fisher's exact test with Benjamini-Hochberg correction at adjusted p below 0.01. Sourced from immuneACCESS, this table was stored by TCRdb with only in-frame sequences that have V and J called. A share of the clones is absent; for the studies checked, an unresolved V gene accounts for under half, and the remainder has no known explanation. V and J calls and clone size follow that table, whereas D and trimming were derived from the DNA. The sample table shows 50,000 to 55,000 clones, and approximately 90% are seen once. The top ten hold 2.4% of the sample.

The receptor was isolated from a man aged 60 to 75 with urothelial cancer. The specimen was PBMCs, collected around atezolizumab (anti-PD-L1) treatment. The sequence joins TRBV5-1 to TRBJ2-7, with the D gene not confidently named. CDR3 protein: CASSLSSSYEQYF. The bases read TGCGCCAGCAGCTTGTCTAGCTCCTACGAGCAGTACTTC.